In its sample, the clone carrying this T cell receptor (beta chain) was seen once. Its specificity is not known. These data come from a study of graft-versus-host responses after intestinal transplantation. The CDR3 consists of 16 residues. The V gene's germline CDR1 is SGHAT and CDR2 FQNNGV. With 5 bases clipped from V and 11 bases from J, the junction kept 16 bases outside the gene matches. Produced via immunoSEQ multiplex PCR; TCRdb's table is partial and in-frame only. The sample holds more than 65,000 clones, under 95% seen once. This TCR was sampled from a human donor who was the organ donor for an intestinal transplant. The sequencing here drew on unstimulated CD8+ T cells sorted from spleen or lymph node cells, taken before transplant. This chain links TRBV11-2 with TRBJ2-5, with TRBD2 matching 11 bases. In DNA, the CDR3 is TGTGCCAGCAGCCGATTTAGCGGGGGGGCCCCTACGGAGCAGTACTTC. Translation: CASSRFSGGAPTEQYF.